Listed here is a single TCR beta chain. The antigen is unknown. This entry comes from a study of post-analysis software for immune sequencing data. On the study more broadly: The courses of disease that were included comprised relapsing-remitting, secondary progressive and progressive-relapsing multiple sclerosis. Study results and limitations: Compared with controls, patients had more of 4 or 5 TRBV segments, including TRBV5-6, TRBV5-1 and TRBV20-1.

From germline, CDR1 is DFQATT and CDR2 SNEGSKA (reference sequence). The V gene lost 6 bases and the J gene lost 7 bases, with 15 bases spanning the gap. The CDR3 has 12 amino acids. TCR beta cDNA libraries had unique molecular identifiers. The yield from approximately 1 to 10 million T cells was 500,000 or so cDNA molecules in total. Each CDR3 protein gets one entry after TCRdb re-called the PCR reads with MiXCR. This sample carries roughly 150,000 distinct CDR3 sequences, around 34% of them seen once, and the ten largest clones take around 30%. This clonotype was sampled from a girl aged 5-17 years with multiple sclerosis. The V gene is TRBV20-1, the J gene TRBJ1-2, with D possibly TRBD1 on 6 matching bases. The material sequenced was blood, taken after autologous hematopoietic stem cell transplantation. CDR3 bases: TGCAGTGCCCTTCAGGGGAATCGTGGCTACACCTTC. This gives the protein CSALQGNRGYTF.